This entry lists 31 T cell receptor beta chains sequenced from one sample in a study of Ad26.COV2.S vaccination and SARS-CoV-2 variants. Produced via immunoSEQ multiplex PCR; TCRdb's table is partial and in-frame only. The sample carries about 350,000 clones, around 89% recorded once. Indicated treatment: roughly 19 received Ad26.COV2.S at low or high dose, single or two shots; about 5 received placebo; per-sample allocation not given. On day 63 after the first injection, vaccine and placebo recipients gave samples. This specimen was peripheral blood, taken in a trial of Ad26.COV2.S vaccine versus placebo. These TCRs come from a person between 18 and 59 years old who received the Ad26.COV2.S COVID-19 vaccine or a placebo.

The chain couples TRBV7-9 to TRBJ2-2; D might be TRBD2 (6 bases). This CDR3 has 16 residues. Germline-derived CDR1 and CDR2 are SEHNR and FQNEAQ (reference sequence). V shed 4 bases and J shed 4 bases, with 16 bases lying between them. This CDR3 is CASSYSGGGTTGELFF. As DNA, the CDR3 is TGTGCCAGCAGCTATAGCGGAGGCGGCACCACCGGGGAGCTGTTTTTT. Supplemented by reference TRBV7-9 and TRBJ2-2, the full variable domain reads DTGVSQNPRHKITKRGQNVTFRCDPISEHNRLYWYRQTLGQGPEFLTYFQNEAQLEKSRLLSDRFSAERPKGSFSTLEIQRTEQGDSAMYLCASSYSGGGTTGELFFGEGSRLTVL.

This chain's CDR3 is CASSVGGAGQPQHF. The DNA for the CDR3 is TGTGCCAGCAGCGTAGGGGGCGCAGGTCAGCCCCAGCATTTT. This chain joins TRBV5-4 and TRBJ1-5; 7 nucleotides align to TRBD1. Trimming took 4 bases from V and 6 from J; bases not matched to a gene: 7. This CDR3 has 14 amino acids. Per germline, CDR1 SGHNT and CDR2 YYREEE (reference sequence).

The V call is TRBV7-3, the J call TRBJ2-3; no clear D. Trimming cost V 5 bases and J 4 bases, with 4 bases left between them. Germline lookup yields CDR1 SGHTA and CDR2 FQGTGA. The CDR3 runs to 11 residues. The CDR3 DNA sequence: TGTGCCAGCAGCGGCTCAGATACGCAGTATTTT. Its protein is CASSGSDTQYF.

V is TRBV7-2 and J is TRBJ2-1, with TRBD2 as a possible D gene (6 bases). CDR3 length: 14 residues. V was trimmed by 5 bases and J by 0 bases, leaving 8 bases between them. Germline-derived CDR1 and CDR2 are SGHTA and FQGNSA. Here the CDR3 reads CASSTSPSYNEQFF. CDR3 nucleotides: TGTGCCAGCAGCACTAGCCCCTCCTACAATGAGCAGTTCTTC.

In DNA form, the CDR3 reads TGTGCCAGCAGCTTAGAGCGGGGGGCACCCCTCCACTTT. It yields the protein CASSLERGAPLHF. J is TRBJ1-6 and V is TRBV11-2; possibly TRBD1 for D (5 bases). The CDR3 sequence is 13 residues long. The germline V gene has CDR1 SGHAT and CDR2 FQNNGV. V lost 0 bases and J lost 11, with 8 bases in between.

Of note for this clone: The same CDR3 can be traced to other DNA sequences in this sample. This chain connects TRBV7-9 to TRBJ1-5; D remains unclear. V shed 6 bases and J shed 4 bases, with 7 bases lying between them. The germline CDR1 and CDR2 sequences are SEHNR and FQNEAQ (reference sequence). This CDR3 is 12 amino acids long. The CDR3 bases are TGTGCCAGCAGTTCTCTGAATCAGCCCCAGCATTTT. Translating gives CASSSLNQPQHF.

The chain is built from TRBV6-5 and TRBJ1-1, with 9 nucleotides matching TRBD1. The CDR3 sequence is 15 residues long. Germline loops: CDR1 MNHEY, CDR2 SVGAGI. V gave up 10 bases and J gave up 3 bases; unmatched junction bases: 12. The CDR3 DNA sequence: TGTGCCACAAACCGGGACAGGGAGAGGCACACTGAAGCTTTCTTT. It is translated as CATNRDRERHTEAFF.

This clone was picked up one time. The chain uses TRBV19 and TRBJ2-2, with a tentative D call TRBD1 (6 bases). Germline V gene sequence: CDR1 LNHDA, CDR2 SQIVND (reference sequence). Trimming removed 11 bases from V and 4 bases from J, with 8 bases in between. The CDR3 has 11 residues. CDR3 sequence reads: CAVGGTGELFF. As DNA, the CDR3 is TGTGCCGTAGGGGGCACCGGGGAGCTGTTTTTT. Together with reference TRBV19 and TRBJ2-2, the CDR3 gives the full variable domain: DGGITQSPKYLFRKEGQNVTLSCEQNLNHDAMYWYRQDPGQGLRLIYYSQIVNDFQKGDIAEGYSVSREKKESFPLTVTSAQKNPTAFYLCAVGGTGELFFGEGSRLTVL.

V gene TRBV3-1 (or the pseudogene TRBV3-2) combines with J gene TRBJ2-1, with 10 bases identical to TRBD1. Germline CDR1 is LGHDT and CDR2 is YNNKEL (reference sequence). The J segment lost 4 bases and the V segment lost 4 bases, leaving 4 bases of the junction unmatched. CDR3 size: 15 residues. The CDR3: CASSPDRGPYNEQFF. The CDR3 DNA reads TGTGCCAGCAGCCCTGACAGGGGGCCATACAATGAGCAGTTCTTC.

The gene calls are TRBV12-2 and TRBJ2-3. TRBV12-2 is a listed pseudogene. This CDR3 comprises 19 residues. CDR3 sequence reads: CASRSSMGTPQVSADTQYF. The CDR3 DNA follows: TGTGCAAGTCGCTCCAGTATGGGCACCCCGCAGGTGAGCGCAGATACGCAGTATTTT.

This clone turned up a few times. The rearrangement links TRBV6-5 to TRBJ1-2, with 7 bases fitting TRBD1. The CDR3 has 14 amino acids. Trimming cost V 6 bases and J 3 bases; bases outside gene matches: 7. Per germline, CDR1 MNHEY and CDR2 SVGAGI. CDR3 coding DNA: TGTGCCAGCAGCCGCAGGGGGAGGGACTATGGCTACACCTTC. Amino acids: CASSRRGRDYGYTF.

The V gene is TRBV19, the J gene TRBJ2-1; D is undetermined. Germline V gene lookup returns CDR1 LNHDA and CDR2 SQIVND (reference sequence). V was trimmed by 6 bases and J by 0 bases, leaving 18 bases between them. This CDR3 is 17 amino acids long. The CDR3, as DNA: TGTGCCAGTAGCTACTCTAAGAGCCAGAGCTCCTACAATGAGCAGTTCTTC. This translates into CASSYSKSQSSYNEQFF. Full variable domain (remainder filled in from reference TRBV19 and TRBJ2-1): DGGITQSPKYLFRKEGQNVTLSCEQNLNHDAMYWYRQDPGQGLRLIYYSQIVNDFQKGDIAEGYSVSREKKESFPLTVTSAQKNPTAFYLCASSYSKSQSSYNEQFFGPGTRLTVL.

The chain links TRBV5-1 to TRBJ2-7, with D uncertain. The length of the CDR3 is 14 residues. The V end was cut by 2 bases, the J end by 4 bases, with 13 bases between. Per germline, CDR1 SGHRS and CDR2 YFSETQ. CDR3 residues: CASSFFPPSYEQYF. DNA of the CDR3: TGCGCCAGCAGCTTTTTCCCCCCTTCTTACGAGCAGTACTTC.

This chain joins TRBV27 and TRBJ2-2; no firm D call. Deletions cut 6 bases from V and 2 bases from J, with 22 bases between. This CDR3 is 18 amino acids long. CDR1 is MNHEY, CDR2 SMNVEV, per germline (reference sequence). CDR3 DNA: TGTGCCAGCAGCCCACCCAGCCGGGCACTTCCTAACACCGGGGAGCTGTTTTTT. This translates into CASSPPSRALPNTGELFF.

The sample holds one count of this clone. The junction shows a germline mismatch at one end, possibly a read error. V is TRBV6-2 or TRBV6-3 and J is TRBJ2-7, with 7 bases identical to TRBD1. CDR3 length equals 15 residues. CDR1 and CDR2 (germline): MNHEY, SVGEGT. The CDR3 sequence is CASSHSATGAYEQYF. DNA of the CDR3: TGTGCCAGCAGTCACTCGGCAACAGGGGCCTACGAGCAGTACTTC.

This clone was detected only once. The chain has TRBV5-6 and TRBJ1-1; D not certain. The CDR3 length is 14 residues. V lost 0 bases to trimming and J lost 0 bases, with 6 bases between them. Germline CDR1 is SGHDT and CDR2 is YYEEEE. The DNA of the CDR3 is TGTGCCAGCAGCTTGGCGCAGCTGAACACTGAAGCTTTCTTT. Protein product: CASSLAQLNTEAFF.

This clone was counted a few times. V and J are TRBV6-5 and TRBJ1-4; 10 bases are a match to TRBD1. The trim removed 0 bases at V and 6 bases at J, leaving 1 base unmatched. Looked up from germline, CDR1 is MNHEY and CDR2 is SVGAGI. The CDR3 contains 15 residues. CDR3 coding DNA: TGTGCCAGCAGTTACTCGGGGACAGGGGATGAAAAACTGTTTTTT. Translated, it gives CASSYSGTGDEKLFF.

The rearrangement links TRBV4-2 to TRBJ2-7; D perhaps matches TRBD1 (5 bases). The length of the CDR3 is 15 residues. Between the trimmed V and J ends, which lost 0 bases and 3 bases, there was a span of 12 bases. Germline assignment: CDR1 LGHNA and CDR2 YNFKEQ. The DNA for the CDR3 is TGTGCCAGCAGCCAAGAAGGTAGGGGTAACTACGAGCAGTACTTC. It translates to CASSQEGRGNYEQYF.

The chain joins TRBV10-3 to TRBJ2-7, with 10 nucleotides matching TRBD2. The CDR3 is made up of 16 amino acids. Losses at the gene ends were 0 bases for V and 2 bases for J; bases not matched to a gene: 4. Per germline, CDR1 ENHRY and CDR2 SYGVKD. The CDR3 DNA reads as TGTGCCATCAGTGAGTCTGGAACTAGCGGGACCTACGAGCAGTACTTC. Its translation is CAISESGTSGTYEQYF.

The table lists this clone with a count of one. V gene TRBV27 combines with J gene TRBJ1-4; 7 bases fit TRBD1. J lost 3 bases, V lost 3 bases, and 13 bases had no gene match. This CDR3 is built from 18 residues. Germline V gene sequence: CDR1 MNHEY, CDR2 SMNVEV (reference sequence). In DNA form, the CDR3 reads TGTGCCAGCAGTTTCAAGTTCCCTCAGGGGGTACCTAATGAAAAACTGTTTTTT. This encodes CASSFKFPQGVPNEKLFF.

Written as DNA, the CDR3 is TGCGCCAGCAGCTCCGGGGGGAGTGCCCCAGATACGCAGTATTTT. As protein: CASSSGGSAPDTQYF. V and J are TRBV5-1 and TRBJ2-3; 7 bases match TRBD2. The V gene end was trimmed by 3 bases and the J gene end by 4 bases; junction bases not matched to a gene: 8. CDR3 length: 15 amino acids. The germline V gene encodes CDR1 SGHRS and CDR2 YFSETQ.

The V and J genes are TRBV6-2 or TRBV6-3 and TRBJ2-5; 7 nucleotides align to TRBD1. The CDR3 loop spans 14 amino acids. The V segment lost 5 bases and the J segment 3 bases; nucleotides outside the gene matches: 6. Per the germline V gene, CDR1 is MNHEY and CDR2 is SVGEGT. This chain's CDR3 is CASSKTGTEETQYF. The DNA for the CDR3 is TGTGCCAGCAGTAAAACCGGGACAGAAGAGACCCAGTACTTC.

The genes are TRBV24-1 and TRBJ2-1; D remains unclear. V was clipped by 2 bases and J by 8 bases, with 9 bases between them. This CDR3 contains 13 residues. Germline assignment: CDR1 KGHDR and CDR2 SFDVKD. DNA of the CDR3: TGTGCCACCAGTGATTCCCGGATCCATGAGCAGTTCTTC. Translating it yields CATSDSRIHEQFF.

J is TRBJ2-7 and V is TRBV7-2; 8 positions match TRBD1. Looked up from germline, CDR1 is SGHTA and CDR2 is FQGNSA. The V segment lost 1 base and the J segment 4 bases; nucleotides outside the gene matches: 9. The CDR3 extends over 16 amino acids. For the CDR3, the DNA is TGTGCCAGCAGCTTAGAGTCTGGACAGGGAATGTACGAGCAGTACTTC. As protein: CASSLESGQGMYEQYF.

J is TRBJ2-7 and V is TRBV7-2, with D uncertain. Germline CDR1 reads SGHTA; CDR2 reads FQGNSA. This CDR3 spans 13 amino acids. Trimming shortened V by 6 bases and J by 2 bases, and 11 bases separated the two germline ends. The CDR3 sequence is CASRVTAAYEQYF. CDR3 DNA: TGTGCCAGCAGAGTGACGGCTGCCTACGAGCAGTACTTC.

The chain carries TRBV18 and TRBJ1-3, with unresolved D. Germline V lookup: CDR1 KGHSH, CDR2 LQKENI. Trimming left V 0 bases short and J 2 bases short, with 8 bases between. CDR3 size: 15 residues. The CDR3 bases are TGTGCCAGCTCACCACCGGGGAGTACTGGAAACACCATATATTTT. Amino acid sequence: CASSPPGSTGNTIYF.

V and J are TRBV28 and TRBJ1-5; D gene ambiguous. Germline CDR1 is MDHEN and CDR2 is SYDVKM. Trimming pared 7 bases from V and 1 base from J, leaving 14 bases between. This CDR3 is built from 15 residues. The CDR3 nucleotides are TGTGCCAGCACTCTCCCGGGTCAGAGCAATCAGCCCCAGCATTTT. Its translation is CASTLPGQSNQPQHF.

This clone was seen only once. This CDR3 is CASSVGGNYNSPLHF. For the CDR3, the DNA is TGTGCCAGCAGTGTGGGGGGTAACTATAATTCACCCCTCCACTTT. The chain uses TRBV25-1 and TRBJ1-6, with D tentatively TRBD1 (5 bases). Looked up from germline, CDR1 is MGHDK and CDR2 is SYGVNS. The CDR3 is 15 residues long. V lost 4 bases to trimming and J lost 3 bases, with 10 bases between them. The entire variable domain, with the rest obtained from reference TRBV25-1 and TRBJ1-6, is as follows: EADIYQTPRYLVIGTGKKITLECSQTMGHDKMYWYQQDPGMELHLIHYSYGVNSTEKGDLSSESTVSRIRTEHFPLTLESARPSHTSQYLCASSVGGNYNSPLHFGNGTRLTVT.

The chain couples TRBV15 to TRBJ2-7; 7 bases map to TRBD2. With V trimmed by 5 bases and J by 2 bases, 9 bases remained unmatched. The CDR3 runs to 15 residues. CDR1 is LNHNV, CDR2 YYDKDF, per germline (reference sequence). Written as DNA, the CDR3 is TGTGCCACCAGCGGTGGGGGGGATTCAACCTACGAGCAGTACTTC. This translates into CATSGGGDSTYEQYF.

This clone has ten or more counts. The chain couples TRBV6-4 to TRBJ2-6; D is uncertain. The CDR3 is 13 residues long. CDR1 is MRHNA, CDR2 SNTAGT, per germline. V gave up 0 bases and J gave up 3 bases, with 0 bases separating them. This CDR3 reads CASSDSGANVLTF. The CDR3 DNA sequence: TGTGCCAGCAGTGACTCTGGGGCCAACGTCCTGACTTTC.

This clone has a single count. CDR3 sequence: CASSYSDRDNQPQHF. The CDR3 DNA is TGTGCCAGCAGTTACTCGGACAGGGACAATCAGCCCCAGCATTTT. V and J are TRBV6-2 or TRBV6-3 and TRBJ1-5; 8 bases align to TRBD1. Germline lookup yields CDR1 MNHEY and CDR2 SVGEGT. Trimming took 0 bases from V and 3 from J; bases not matched to a gene: 1. This CDR3 region has 15 residues.